Listed here is a single T cell receptor (beta chain). Produced via immunoSEQ multiplex PCR; TCRdb's table is partial and in-frame only. The sample has about 98,000 clones; roughly nine tenths are singletons. The source of the sample is a study of cytomegalovirus exposure and HLA in healthy donors. Looking at the study overall: A later analysis reported the same platform for the 110 or so validation repertoires and the roughly 630 first-cohort repertoires.

The source material was PBMCs. This sequence was found in a woman aged 30 to 39 in good health and CMV-seronegative.

The DNA of the CDR3 is TGTGCCAGCTCCCGGAAGACTAGCGGGATAGACGAGCAGTACTTC. Translating it yields CASSRKTSGIDEQYF. The J gene is TRBJ2-7, the V gene TRBV6-6; TRBD2 matches at 11 bases. There are 15 residues in the CDR3. Per germline, CDR1 MNHNY and CDR2 SVGAGI (reference sequence). V lost 8 bases to trimming and J lost 5 bases; unmatched junction nucleotides: 11.